One and the same sample provided the 22 T cell receptor beta chains below, sequenced in a study of shared clonotypes between healthy human individuals. Sequenced by immunoSEQ multiplex PCR; TCRdb stores in-frame clones only, minus some. The sample shows approximately 110,000 clones, about 67% of them seen only once. Sequencing was carried out using memory CD8+ T cells sorted from blood. The sample's subset: CD45RO+ cells pooled with CCR7-negative TemRA cells. Receptor source: a woman aged 25-40 years in good health.

V gene TRBV29-1 combines with J gene TRBJ2-1; D perhaps matches TRBD1 (5 bases). V shed 0 bases and J shed 7 bases, with 13 bases lying between them. The CDR3 contains 14 residues. Germline V gene lookup returns CDR1 SQVTM and CDR2 ANQGSEA. CDR3 in amino acids: CSVEDLQVRNEQFF. CDR3 DNA: TGCAGCGTTGAAGATCTACAGGTTCGGAATGAGCAGTTCTTC.

The chain recombines TRBV27 with TRBJ2-3, with 9 bases lining up with TRBD2. The CDR3 length is 14 residues. Per germline, CDR1 MNHEY and CDR2 SMNVEV (reference sequence). V dropped 10 bases and J dropped 2; count of bases not matched to a gene: 7. The chain's CDR3 is CAIQREAPTDTQYF. For the CDR3, the DNA is TGTGCCATACAGCGGGAGGCCCCCACAGATACGCAGTATTTT.

The chain carries TRBV19 and TRBJ1-2; 7 positions agree with TRBD1. Germline V CDR1 and CDR2: LNHDA, SQIVND (reference sequence). Trimming removed 6 bases from V and 6 bases from J; junction bases left unmatched: 7. This CDR3 has 13 amino acids. This chain's CDR3 is CASRGQPVNGYTF. For the CDR3, the DNA is TGTGCCAGTAGGGGACAGCCGGTCAATGGCTACACCTTC.

V gene TRBV7-9 combines with J gene TRBJ2-5; possibly TRBD1 or TRBD2 for D (5 bases each). V gave up 1 base and J gave up 2 bases, with 14 bases separating them. Germline assignment: CDR1 SEHNR and CDR2 FQNEAQ (reference sequence). This CDR3 spans 16 amino acids. Written as DNA, the CDR3 is TGTGCCAGCAGCTTAGGGGACCGCCGGTGGCAAGAGACCCAGTACTTC. This encodes CASSLGDRRWQETQYF.

The chain has TRBV7-4 and TRBJ1-1, with D possibly matching TRBD1 (5 bases). V was trimmed by 5 bases and J by 4 bases, leaving 20 bases between them. Germline loops: CDR1 SGHVT, CDR2 SQSDAQ. The CDR3 extends over 16 amino acids. This chain's CDR3 is CASSQRTSFERTEAFF. The DNA of the CDR3 is TGTGCCAGCAGCCAGCGGACAAGTTTCGAACGCACTGAAGCTTTCTTT.

The sample holds many counts of this clone. The CDR3 sequence: CASSASTENTEAFF. The CDR3 bases are TGTGCCAGCAGCGCCTCGACAGAGAACACTGAAGCTTTCTTT. The genes are TRBV11-1 and TRBJ1-1, with a tentative D call TRBD1 (5 bases). Germline loops: CDR1 SGHAT, CDR2 FQDESV (reference sequence). This CDR3 comprises 14 residues. The V end lost 5 bases, the J end lost 1 base, and 11 bases lay between the germline ends.

The chain joins TRBV7-8 to TRBJ1-2, with a possible D match to TRBD1 (6 bases). Looked up from germline, CDR1 is SGHVS and CDR2 is FQNEAQ. The CDR3 extends over 15 amino acids. V lost 6 bases and J lost 5, with 19 bases in between. DNA of the CDR3: TGTGCCAGCAGGCCTCGGTTCAGGGGAGAATATGGCTACACCTTC. Protein sequence: CASRPRFRGEYGYTF.

The gene calls are TRBV5-5 and TRBJ2-7, with TRBD2 matching 14 bases. V gave up 7 bases and J gave up 5 bases; unmatched junction bases: 2. There are 13 residues in the CDR3. Germline loops: CDR1 SGHKS, CDR2 YYEKEE (reference sequence). The CDR3 DNA is TGTGCCAGCGGGACTAGCGGGAGCAACGAGCAGTACTTC. This encodes CASGTSGSNEQYF.

The rearrangement uses TRBV25-1 and TRBJ2-1; tentative D call: TRBD2 (7 bases). With 7 bases removed from V and 7 bases from J, the gap between germline ends came to 20 bases. Germline CDR1 and CDR2: MGHDK and SYGVNS. This CDR3 comprises 15 residues. In DNA form, the CDR3 reads TGTGCCAGCACCCCCGGGGGCGGGGGTCGGAATGAGCAGTTCTTC. It translates to CASTPGGGGRNEQFF.

This clone has just a few counts. The chain uses TRBV7-9 and TRBJ1-2, with D unclear. The germline V gene has CDR1 SEHNR and CDR2 FQNEAQ (reference sequence). The CDR3 is 18 amino acids. Trimming removed 1 base from V and 4 bases from J, with 22 bases in between. The CDR3 reads CASSLVFERATRGYGYTF. In nucleotides, the CDR3 is TGTGCCAGCAGCTTAGTTTTCGAAAGGGCGACCCGGGGCTATGGCTACACCTTC.

Comment on this clone: This specimen includes other DNA sequences encoding the same CDR3. The genes are TRBV28 and TRBJ1-1, with unresolved D. Germline CDR1 and CDR2: MDHEN and SYDVKM. The CDR3 contains 14 residues. Trimming pared 3 bases from V and 0 bases from J, leaving 8 bases between. The CDR3, as DNA: TGTGCCAGCAGTTTCCCGAGAATGAACACTGAAGCTTTCTTT. It yields the protein CASSFPRMNTEAFF.

Only a few counts were recorded for this clone. The genes are TRBV29-1 and TRBJ2-1; D is unresolved. Germline CDR1 SQVTM, CDR2 ANQGSEA. The length of the CDR3 is 12 residues. V was shortened by 7 bases and J by 3 bases, with 10 bases between the two germline ends. The CDR3 sequence: CSADDDYNEQFF. CDR3 in DNA: TGCAGCGCCGATGACGACTACAATGAGCAGTTCTTC.

J is TRBJ1-5 and V is TRBV15; D not certain. This CDR3 comprises 13 residues. The germline V gene has CDR1 LNHNV and CDR2 YYDKDF (reference sequence). V was pared by 0 bases and J by 5 bases, with 5 bases between. CDR3 region: CATSRDEHQPQHF. In nucleotides, the CDR3 is TGTGCCACCAGCAGAGATGAACATCAGCCCCAGCATTTT.

This clone was seen a few times. The chain combines TRBV5-4 with TRBJ2-3, with no clear D. The CDR3 extends over 13 amino acids. The V end was cut by 5 bases, the J end by 0 bases, with 7 bases between. Germline CDR1 and CDR2: SGHNT and YYREEE (reference sequence). This CDR3 is CASRPGSTDTQYF. The DNA of the CDR3 is TGTGCCAGCAGGCCCGGGAGCACAGATACGCAGTATTTT.

V is TRBV10-3 and J is TRBJ2-7; 14 positions agree with TRBD2. Trimming took 4 bases from V and 1 from J; bases not matched to a gene: 15. The CDR3 has 20 amino acids. Germline V CDR1 and CDR2: ENHRY, SYGVKD. As DNA, the CDR3 is TGTGCCATCAGTGGGTCCACCGGGACTAGCGGGAGTTTTGGGTCCTACGAGCAGTACTTC. Amino acids: CAISGSTGTSGSFGSYEQYF.

V and J are TRBV28 and TRBJ2-5, with 7 bases matching TRBD2. Germline V CDR1 and CDR2: MDHEN, SYDVKM. This CDR3 is built from 12 residues. The V and J ends lost 8 bases and 5 bases, in that order; junction bases with no gene match: 5. DNA of the CDR3: TGTGCCAGCGGGAGGGAGGGGGAGACCCAGTACTTC. It translates to CASGREGETQYF.

The chain couples TRBV27 to TRBJ2-7; D might be TRBD1 or TRBD2, each matching 6 bases. Germline V gene data show CDR1 as MNHEY and CDR2 as SMNVEV (reference sequence). V gave up 6 bases and J gave up 7 bases, with 22 bases separating them. This CDR3 has 15 residues. This CDR3 reads CASRDEGGRRREQYF. Here the CDR3 DNA reads TGTGCCAGCAGGGATGAGGGGGGCAGACGGAGGGAGCAGTACTTC.

The chain uses TRBV7-8 and TRBJ1-2; D call uncertain. This CDR3 spans 17 amino acids. The V gene's germline CDR1 is SGHVS and CDR2 FQNEAQ. Trimming removed 0 bases from V and 3 bases from J, with 17 bases in between. The CDR3 here is CASSLALVLWNYYGYTF. The DNA of the CDR3 is TGTGCCAGCAGCTTAGCTCTAGTGCTCTGGAATTACTATGGCTACACCTTC.

The rearrangement uses TRBV4-1 and TRBJ2-7; 8 bases match TRBD1. V dropped 4 bases and J dropped 2; count of bases not matched to a gene: 4. This CDR3 has 14 amino acids. Germline V gives CDR1 MGHRA, CDR2 YSYEKL. The CDR3: CASSRWDRTYEQYF. CDR3 in DNA: TGCGCCAGCAGCCGATGGGACAGGACCTACGAGCAGTACTTC.

The V call is TRBV29-1, the J call TRBJ2-2, with TRBD1 matching 10 bases. The CDR3 consists of 12 residues. Germline V gene sequence: CDR1 SQVTM, CDR2 ANQGSEA. V trimming: 6 bases; J trimming: 7 bases; junction bases outside the gene matches: 2. CDR3 residues: CSVGQGHGELFF. The CDR3 DNA is TGCAGCGTGGGACAGGGGCACGGGGAGCTGTTTTTT.

This sequence joins TRBV10-3 and TRBJ2-1; 9 bases are shared with TRBD2. J was trimmed by 7 bases and V by 6 bases; bases with no gene match: 7. The CDR3 is 14 residues long. The germline gives CDR1 ENHRY, CDR2 SYGVKD. CDR3 bases: TGTGCCATCAGCGGGCGACTAGCGGCTAATGAGCAGTTCTTC. Its translation is CAISGRLAANEQFF.

The chain uses TRBV7-8 and TRBJ2-5; D possibly corresponds to TRBD2 (6 bases). The ends were cut back, 1 base at V and 7 bases at J, with 13 bases in the middle. Germline assignment: CDR1 SGHVS and CDR2 FQNEAQ. The CDR3 has 14 residues. This CDR3 reads CASSLERARGTQYF. The CDR3, as DNA: TGTGCCAGCAGCTTAGAAAGGGCGCGGGGGACCCAGTACTTC.